This T cell receptor (beta chain) was sequenced for a study of STAT5B mutations in CD4+ large granular lymphocyte leukemia. The protocol was immunoSEQ multiplex PCR, while the TCRdb copy is restricted to in-frame clones and leaves out a portion. The data contain about 30,000 clones, approximately 79% of them singletons. CDR3 length: 14 residues. From germline, CDR1 is SNHLY and CDR2 FYNNEI. Deletions cut 4 bases from V and 1 base from J, with 10 bases between. The chain employs TRBV2 and TRBJ2-5; no definite D call. The specimen was CD4+ T cells from blood buffy coats. The sequence derives from a human donor in good health. Here the CDR3 reads CASSVRATQETQYF. The CDR3 DNA sequence: TGTGCCAGCAGTGTTAGAGCAACCCAAGAGACCCAGTACTTC.